The TCR beta chain described here comes from a study of T cells after yellow fever vaccination. Looking at the study overall: With SMART-Seq v4 Ultra Low Input, the fractions containing low cell numbers were prepared.

Points from the study as a whole: Clonotype sharing between CD4 and CD8 compartments was small. The booster saw the reappearance of most primary-vaccination clones (roughly 96% CD4, around 88% CD8).

This clonotype was recorded many times. As yet, its antigen is unknown. The germline V gene has CDR1 SNHLY and CDR2 FYNNEI. V lost 10 bases and J lost 0; bases outside the gene matches: 9. This CDR3 region has 15 residues. One entry per CDR3 protein results from TCRdb running MiXCR on the 5' RACE reads. This table holds about 310,000 distinct CDR3 sequences, about 3.5% found once. This sequence joins TRBV2 and TRBJ2-4; 7 positions agree with TRBD1. This sequence originates from a man between 18 and 29 years old who received the YFV17D yellow fever vaccine. This specimen was PBMCs, taken on the day of the yellow fever booster vaccination. The CDR3 is CATKGQDLAKNIQYF. The DNA of the CDR3 is TGTGCCACCAAAGGACAGGATTTAGCCAAAAACATTCAGTACTTC.